The clone carrying this TCR beta chain occurred once. Antigen unknown. After constant-region reverse-primer amplification, full-length variable regions underwent semi-nested PCR with Nested Universal Primer A. TCRdb processed the 5' RACE reads anew with MiXCR; each CDR3 protein has one entry. This table holds some 32,000 distinct CDR3 sequences, roughly a quarter found once. Germline loops: CDR1 DFQATT, CDR2 SNEGSKA (reference sequence). The CDR3 is 15 amino acids. V dropped 6 bases and J dropped 0 bases, with 15 bases sitting between them. The sorted Tregs were CD4+CD25+CD127-/low cells. Overall study findings and caveats: Larger-cohort validation covered only one TCR beta V-J rearrangement. Tumor memory CD4+ T cell TCR gene usage was found to cluster with blood and lymph node memory CD4+ cells and with lymph node naive CD4+ cells. Greatest tumor Treg TCR overlap was with tumor naive CD4+ cells.

The sample consisted of tumor-infiltrating Tregs sorted from the breast tumor. The J gene is TRBJ1-5, the V gene TRBV20-1, with D possibly being TRBD1 (5 bases). The sequence came from a female donor with breast cancer. The CDR3 sequence: CSASGQTNSNQPQHF. In DNA form, the CDR3 reads TGCAGTGCCTCAGGGCAGACTAATAGCAATCAGCCCCAGCATTTT.